The 5 T cell receptor beta chains below were found in one sample sequenced in a study of shared clonotypes between healthy human individuals (dated by TCRdb to 2020 to 2021). To prepare the library, the immunoSEQ multiplex PCR assay was applied. Drawn from immuneACCESS, this table holds only the in-frame rearrangements with V and J called that TCRdb kept. Clones are partly lost; checked studies trace under half to an unresolved V gene and leave the rest unexplained. Within this sample are nearly 750,000 clones, with roughly 72% of them counted one time only. The ten biggest clones cover under 2% of the sample. Sequencing was done on a sample of memory CD4+ T cells sorted from blood. The cell subset or site label for this specimen denotes: CD45RA-negative fraction. All receptors derive from a woman between 25 and 40 years old in good health.

The V gene is TRBV5-1, the J gene TRBJ2-7, with 11 bases fitting TRBD2. The V gene end was trimmed by 4 bases and the J gene end by 3 bases; junction bases not matched to a gene: 15. This CDR3 is 18 amino acids long. Germline V lookup: CDR1 SGHRS, CDR2 YFSETQ. The CDR3 loop is CASSHGGSGRDSIYEQYF. CDR3 sequence (DNA): TGCGCCAGCAGCCATGGTGGTAGCGGGAGGGATAGTATCTACGAGCAGTACTTC. Looking up the rest from reference TRBV5-1 and TRBJ2-7 gives the full variable domain: KAGVTQTPRYLIKTRGQQVTLSCSPISGHRSVSWYQQTPGQGLQFLFEYFSETQRNKGNFPGRFSGRQFSNSRSEMNVSTLELGDSALYLCASSHGGSGRDSIYEQYFGPGTRLTVT.

Regarding this clone: The sample has other DNA sequences that encode this CDR3 too. The V gene is TRBV20-1, the J gene TRBJ2-5, with no clear D. Per germline, CDR1 DFQATT and CDR2 SNEGSKA (reference sequence). Trimming took off 2 bases at V and 2 bases at J, with 3 bases between the two ends. The CDR3 is made up of 11 amino acids. The chain's CDR3 is CSARLQETQYF. The CDR3 coding sequence is TGCAGTGCTAGACTTCAAGAGACCCAGTACTTC.

This chain connects TRBV5-4 to TRBJ2-7; TRBD2 aligns across 9 bases. The germline V gene encodes CDR1 SGHNT and CDR2 YYREEE (reference sequence). The CDR3 is 16 amino acids. With V trimmed by 0 bases and J by 3 bases, 7 bases remained unmatched. CDR3 bases: TGTGCCAGCAGCTTGGCCGGTAGCGGGGGAATCTACGAGCAGTACTTC. It is translated as CASSLAGSGGIYEQYF.

This chain links TRBV18 with TRBJ1-1, with D hard to call. Germline V gene data show CDR1 as KGHSH and CDR2 as LQKENI. V lost 6 bases to trimming and J lost 1 base, with 12 bases between them. CDR3 length: 14 amino acids. CDR3 nucleotides: TGTGCCAGCTCGACGGCACAAGAGAACACTGAAGCTTTCTTT. This codes for CASSTAQENTEAFF.

This sequence joins TRBV5-5 and TRBJ2-1; the match to TRBD2 covers 13 bases. With V trimmed by 2 bases and J by 8 bases, 7 bases remained unmatched. The germline CDR1 and CDR2 sequences are SGHKS and YYEKEE (reference sequence). CDR3 length: 16 residues. The CDR3 sequence: CASSLRRTSGSHEQFF. The CDR3 DNA sequence: TGTGCCAGCAGCTTACGCCGGACTAGCGGGAGCCATGAGCAGTTCTTC.